Each of the 8 T cell receptor beta chains below was sequenced from the same sample in a study of T cells in Graves' hyperthyroidism and ophthalmopathy. Regions amplified from RNA transcripts were the TCR beta CDR3 regions. First-round RT-PCR of the TCR CDR3 relied on the HTBI primer set. MiXCR, applied by TCRdb to the multiplex PCR reads, yields one record per CDR3 protein. The data show about 260,000 distinct CDR3 sequences, with about a sixth seen just once and around 28% held by the top ten. Sequencing was done on a sample of blood. These receptors came from a young woman with Graves' ophthalmopathy.

This clonotype turned up a few times. The chain recombines TRBV4-1 with TRBJ2-7, with D unclear. The CDR3 runs to 15 residues. Germline V gene data show CDR1 as MGHRA and CDR2 as YSYEKL. Trimming shortened V by 2 bases and J by 3 bases, and 14 bases separated the two germline ends. CDR3 DNA: TGCGCCAGCAGCCAAAAGGAGATACCGAACTACGAGCAGTACTTC. Its protein is CASSQKEIPNYEQYF.

V and J are TRBV29-1 and TRBJ2-3; the D is unclear. Judging by the DNA end, TRBJ1-5 fits better; the J call may be wrong. CDR3 length: 13 residues. Germline values: CDR1 SQVTM, CDR2 ANQGSEA. CDR3 coding DNA: TGCAGCGTGGGTCAAACTAGCACAGATACGCAGCATTTT. Translated: CSVGQTSTDTQHF.

There are many counts of this clonotype. The CDR3 nucleotides read TGTGCCAGCAGCCAAGGCGCTAGCGGGATAGGGAATGAGCAGTTCTTC. Translation: CASSQGASGIGNEQFF. The gene calls are TRBV3-1 and TRBJ2-1; 9 nucleotides match TRBD2. Germline V lookup: CDR1 LGHDT, CDR2 YNNKEL (reference sequence). The V and J ends lost 1 base and 7 bases, in that order; junction bases with no gene match: 8. This CDR3 contains 16 residues.

In its sample, this clonotype was seen once. This chain uses TRBV11-3 with TRBJ2-1; 8 bases agree with TRBD2. J gave up 6 bases and V 1 base, and 5 bases lay outside the gene matches. Per the germline V gene, CDR1 is SGHNT and CDR2 is YENEEA. The CDR3 covers 15 residues. The CDR3 region has the DNA TGTGCCAGCAGCTTAGGGAGCGGGAGTCCCAATGAGCAGTTCTTC. Its protein is CASSLGSGSPNEQFF.

There are many counts of this clonotype. The rearrangement joins TRBV10-3 to TRBJ2-7; 10 bases align to TRBD2. V dropped 7 bases and J dropped 4; count of bases not matched to a gene: 4. In germline, CDR1 is ENHRY, CDR2 SYGVKD. This CDR3 contains 13 residues. The CDR3 DNA is TGTGCCATCAAACAGCGGGAGGGATACGAGCAGTACTTC. Translating gives CAIKQREGYEQYF.

J is TRBJ1-6 and V is TRBV15, with no clear D. Per germline, CDR1 LNHNV and CDR2 YYDKDF (reference sequence). The CDR3 covers 14 residues. V lost 0 bases, J lost 7 bases, and 7 bases lay in between. The CDR3 DNA is TGTGCCACCAGCAGAGATGATGGCAATTCACCCCTCCACTTT. Translation gives CATSRDDGNSPLHF.

A few counts support this clonotype. This chain links TRBV11-2 with TRBJ2-1, with 7 bases identical to TRBD1. This CDR3 is 15 amino acids long. Germline V gene lookup returns CDR1 SGHAT and CDR2 FQNNGV. Germline trimming cut 5 bases from V and 2 bases from J; bases unmatched to any gene: 6. The CDR3 spells CASSRTGRPYNEQFF. CDR3 sequence (DNA): TGTGCCAGCAGCCGGACAGGCCGACCCTACAATGAGCAGTTCTTC.

This clonotype was picked up many times. This sequence joins TRBV6-1 and TRBJ2-3, with 8 bases lining up with TRBD2. Germline assignment: CDR1 MNHNS and CDR2 SASEGT. The V and J ends lost 5 bases and 2 bases, in that order; junction bases with no gene match: 12. This CDR3 contains 17 residues. CDR3 protein: CASSFTFGGGTTDTQYF. The CDR3 DNA reads TGTGCCAGCAGTTTCACCTTTGGCGGGGGGACCACAGATACGCAGTATTTT.